This T cell receptor beta chain derives from a study of CD8 T cells in Susac syndrome. RNA in amounts of about 0.5 to 1 ug was reverse transcribed with random hexamers. MiXCR was run by TCRdb on the immunoSEQ multiplex PCR reads, yielding one entry per CDR3 protein. The table lists around 190,000 distinct CDR3 sequences, about 95% of them singletons. CDR3 length: 16 residues. Germline V gene data show CDR1 as LGHNA and CDR2 as YSLEER. After removal of 3 bases from V and 4 bases from J, the junction contained 6 bases not matched to a gene. The chain links TRBV4-3 to TRBJ2-1, with 10 bases that match TRBD1. The sequencing sample was made of CD4+ T cells from PBMCs. This receptor was identified in a human donor in good health. CDR3 sequence (DNA): TGCGCCAGCAGCCATGCACCGGACAGGGGGTACAATGAGCAGTTCTTC. Encoded protein: CASSHAPDRGYNEQFF.